This T cell receptor beta chain originates from a study of T-cell reconstitution after alpha-beta-depleted transplantation in children. Overall study findings and caveats: Several patients had high TCRbeta diversity at day 60; it came from surviving recipient T cells and thymic progenitors. Alpha-beta T cells present about two months after transplant were reported to originate from several hundred expanded graft clones.

Remarks on this clonotype: Its antigen is as yet unknown.

The CDR3 extends over 16 amino acids. The V and J ends lost 3 bases and 4 bases respectively, with 18 bases between them. Looked up from germline, CDR1 is KGHSH and CDR2 is LQKENI. Preparation of the TCRbeta library involved a method that used unique molecular identifiers. Each CDR3 protein gets one entry after TCRdb re-called the PCR reads with MiXCR. The sample holds a few hundred thousand distinct CDR3 sequences, under 30% seen once. The sample here was PBMCs, taken before TCRalphabeta/CD19-depleted stem cell transplant. This sequence was found in a girl aged 2-10 years with Fanconi anemia, due to receive a stem cell transplant. V is TRBV18 and J is TRBJ1-2; D unresolved. The CDR3 sequence is CASSPLGITTIYGYTF. The CDR3 bases are TGTGCCAGCTCACCCCTTGGAATCACGACGATCTATGGCTACACCTTC.